Below are 9 T cell receptor beta chains sequenced from a single sample in a study of beta chain features in type 1 diabetes. The study reverse transcribed the entire isolated RNA, so it sequenced expressed TCRB transcripts. The table came from immunoSEQ multiplex PCR; TCRdb's copy has only in-frame clones and leaves some out. The sample has about 620,000 clones, less than 20% seen once; the top ten hold around 0.095%. Sample: naive CD4+ T cells from blood. The source of these receptors is a man aged 18 to 30 in good health.

This clone was seen only a few times. The rearrangement uses TRBV5-1 and TRBJ2-1, with 7 bases aligning to TRBD2. Germline CDR1 reads SGHRS; CDR2 reads YFSETQ. CDR3 length equals 18 residues. Trimming removed 0 bases from V and 0 bases from J; junction bases left unmatched: 9. CDR3 region: CASSLDQLAVSSYNEQFF. The CDR3, as DNA: TGCGCCAGCAGCTTGGACCAGCTAGCGGTTAGCTCCTACAATGAGCAGTTCTTC.

This clone was seen a handful of times. This chain connects TRBV19 to TRBJ1-5; TRBD1 matches at 8 bases. Germline values: CDR1 LNHDA, CDR2 SQIVND (reference sequence). With V trimmed by 5 bases and J by 4 bases, 4 bases remained unmatched. The CDR3 runs to 14 residues. The CDR3 is CASSFRGRNQPQHF. In DNA, the CDR3 is TGTGCCAGTAGTTTCAGGGGGCGAAATCAGCCCCAGCATTTT.

V gene TRBV7-9 combines with J gene TRBJ1-1; D is undetermined. The CDR3 length is 13 residues. With 1 base removed from V and 2 bases from J, the gap between germline ends came to 5 bases. Germline V gene data show CDR1 as SEHNR and CDR2 as FQNEAQ (reference sequence). The CDR3 DNA follows: TGTGCCAGCAGCTTAGACGATAACACTGAAGCTTTCTTT. Translating gives CASSLDDNTEAFF.

This clone was seen a handful of times. This chain links TRBV5-4 with TRBJ2-7, with D possibly called TRBD1 or TRBD2 (6 bases each). Germline values: CDR1 SGHNT, CDR2 YYREEE (reference sequence). The V end was cut by 3 bases, the J end by 0 bases, with 13 bases between. This CDR3 region has 15 residues. The DNA of the CDR3 is TGTGCCAGCAGCTCGTCGGGGGCAGGCTCCTACGAGCAGTACTTC. Translated: CASSSSGAGSYEQYF.

The chain links TRBV18 to TRBJ1-6; TRBD1 might be the D (5 bases). CDR1 and CDR2 from the germline V gene are KGHSH and LQKENI. This CDR3 has 13 amino acids. Deletions cut 6 bases from V and 9 bases from J, with 12 bases between. CDR3 bases: TGTGCCAGCTCCCCCGAGGGGTTTTCACCCCTCCACTTT. Residues: CASSPEGFSPLHF. Combining the CDR3 with reference TRBV18 and TRBJ1-6 gives the whole variable domain NAGVMQNPRHLVRRRGQEARLRCSPMKGHSHVYWYRQLPEEGLKFMVYLQKENIIDESGMPKERFSAEFPKEGPSILRIQQVVRGDSAAYFCASSPEGFSPLHFGNGTRLTVT.

This clone was counted between two and nine times. This chain connects TRBV27 to TRBJ2-3; D possibly matches TRBD1 or TRBD2 (5 bases each). Deletions cut 4 bases from V and 0 bases from J, with 11 bases between. Germline CDR1 is MNHEY and CDR2 is SMNVEV (reference sequence). The CDR3 has 15 amino acids. The CDR3 sequence is CASSSRGFSTDTQYF. CDR3 sequence (DNA): TGTGCCAGCAGTTCGAGGGGCTTTAGCACAGATACGCAGTATTTT.

CDR3: CASSPPGTVEAFF. The DNA of the CDR3 is TGTGCCAGCAGCCCTCCTGGGACCGTAGAAGCTTTCTTT. The chain uses TRBV28 and TRBJ1-1, with TRBD1 as a possible D gene (5 bases). The V and J ends lost 6 bases and 8 bases respectively, with 16 bases between them. Germline CDR1 and CDR2: MDHEN and SYDVKM. The CDR3 has 13 residues.

V usage is TRBV19 and J usage is TRBJ2-5; no reliable D call. The CDR3 length is 13 residues. The germline V gene has CDR1 LNHDA and CDR2 SQIVND (reference sequence). V was pared by 3 bases and J by 2 bases, with 7 bases between. The CDR3 loop reads CASSISSQETQYF. The CDR3 region has the DNA TGTGCCAGTAGTATTTCCAGTCAAGAGACCCAGTACTTC.

This clone has only a few counts. This chain uses TRBV7-9 with TRBJ1-6; D is possibly TRBD1 (5 bases). V lost 4 bases and J 6 bases, leaving 13 bases between the germline ends. This CDR3 has 15 amino acids. Germline V gene data show CDR1 as SEHNR and CDR2 as FQNEAQ (reference sequence). The CDR3 coding sequence is TGTGCCAGCAGCTCGAGGCTCGACAGTAATTCACCCCTCCACTTT. Translation: CASSSRLDSNSPLHF.